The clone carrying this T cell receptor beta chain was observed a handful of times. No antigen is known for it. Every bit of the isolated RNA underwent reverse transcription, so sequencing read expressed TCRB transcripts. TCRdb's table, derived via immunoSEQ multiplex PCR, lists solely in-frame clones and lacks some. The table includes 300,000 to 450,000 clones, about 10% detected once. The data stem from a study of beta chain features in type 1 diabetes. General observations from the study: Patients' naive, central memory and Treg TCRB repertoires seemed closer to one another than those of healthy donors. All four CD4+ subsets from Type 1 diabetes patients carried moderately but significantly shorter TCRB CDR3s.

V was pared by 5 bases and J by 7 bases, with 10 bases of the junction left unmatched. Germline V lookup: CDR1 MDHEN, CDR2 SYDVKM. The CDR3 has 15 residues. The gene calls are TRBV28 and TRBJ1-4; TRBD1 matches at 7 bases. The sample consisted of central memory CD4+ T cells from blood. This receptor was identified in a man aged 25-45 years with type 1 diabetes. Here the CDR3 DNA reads TGTGCCAGCAGTCCTTCAGGGGGTTTGGGTGAAAAACTGTTTTTT. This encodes CASSPSGGLGEKLFF.